This entry features one TCR beta chain sequence. Its antigen is not known. These data come from a study of graft-versus-host responses after intestinal transplantation. Overall study context: Isolated intestinal, liver-intestinal, or multivisceral transplants had been given to the recipients. Recipients uniformly received anti-thymocyte globulin induction, followed by tacrolimus and steroids for three to four years. Study findings and constraints: Across patients carrying graft-donor T cell macrochimerism, allografts held high graft-versus-host to host-versus-graft clonal ratios. GvH clones detected in recipient marrow included some appearing first in ileum or blood.

Here immunoSEQ multiplex PCR was the method, and the copy in TCRdb shows in-frame clones only, minus some. This sample yields 75,000 to 100,000 clones, of which around nine tenths are seen a single time; around 0.15% belongs to the top ten. Germline V gene sequence: CDR1 GTSNPN, CDR2 SVGIG (reference sequence). The length of the CDR3 is 19 residues. With 4 bases removed from V and 7 bases from J, the gap between germline ends came to 32 bases. The V call is TRBV30, the J call TRBJ1-3; D is possibly TRBD1 (5 bases). Sample: unstimulated CD4+ T cells sorted from spleen or lymph node cells, taken before intestinal transplant. The clonotype originates from a human donor who received an intestinal transplant. DNA of the CDR3: TGTGCCTGGACCGAAGCGAGGACATTCCAGGCGCTACGGGTCAACACCATATATTTT. Its protein product is CAWTEARTFQALRVNTIYF.